This TCR beta chain was recovered during a study of shared clonotypes between healthy human individuals. This table comes from immunoSEQ multiplex PCR, and its TCRdb copy is limited to in-frame clones, with some not included. The data contain approximately 2.4 million clones, nearly 97% of them singletons. The CDR3 totals 16 residues. V was shortened by 1 base and J by 0 bases, with 13 bases between the two germline ends. Germline V gene sequence: CDR1 SGHTA, CDR2 FQGNSA. All participating donors were Caucasian adults from Nashville, Tennessee. The material sequenced was naive CD4+ T cells sorted from blood. Noted subset: CD45RA+ positively selected. The TCR originated in a man between 18 and 29 years old in good health. This chain joins TRBV7-2 and TRBJ2-7; tentatively, D is TRBD2 (5 bases). CDR3 loop: CASSLGVLRDSYEQYF. CDR3 coding DNA: TGTGCCAGCAGCTTAGGCGTGTTGAGGGACTCCTACGAGCAGTACTTC.